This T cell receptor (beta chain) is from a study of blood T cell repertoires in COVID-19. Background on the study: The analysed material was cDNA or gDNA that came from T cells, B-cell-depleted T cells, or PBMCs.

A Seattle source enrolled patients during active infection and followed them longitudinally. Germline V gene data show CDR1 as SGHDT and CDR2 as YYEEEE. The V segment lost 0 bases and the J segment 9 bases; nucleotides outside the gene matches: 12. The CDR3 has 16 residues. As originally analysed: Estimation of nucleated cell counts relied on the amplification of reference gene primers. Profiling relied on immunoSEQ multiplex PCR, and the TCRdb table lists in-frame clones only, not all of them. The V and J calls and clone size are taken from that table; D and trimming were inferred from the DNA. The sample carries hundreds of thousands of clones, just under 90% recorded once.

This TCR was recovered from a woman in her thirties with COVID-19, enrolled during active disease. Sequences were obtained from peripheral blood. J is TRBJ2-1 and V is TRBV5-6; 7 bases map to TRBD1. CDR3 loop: CASSLAEKGALGEQFF. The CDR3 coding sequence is TGTGCCAGCAGCTTGGCCGAGAAGGGGGCCTTGGGTGAGCAGTTCTTC. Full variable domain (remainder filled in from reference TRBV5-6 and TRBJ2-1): DAGVTQSPTHLIKTRGQQVTLRCSPKSGHDTVSWYQQALGQGPQFIFQYYEEEERQRGNFPDRFSGHQFPNYSSELNVNALLLGDSALYLCASSLAEKGALGEQFFGPGTRLTVL.